Each of the 4 T cell receptor beta chains below was sequenced from the same sample in a study of monozygotic twins with inflammatory bowel disease. With the 5' RACE reads reprocessed, TCRdb shows one record per CDR3 protein and no DNA. This repertoire includes 85,000 to 110,000 distinct CDR3 sequences. The sequenced sample was blood. These receptors all stem from a human donor with ulcerative colitis or Crohn's disease, or a healthy co-twin of an affected twin (not recorded which).

The chain links TRBV12-3 or TRBV12-4 to TRBJ2-7; TCRdb's D gene call, TRBD1, goes unchecked for lack of DNA. CDR3 size: 14 residues. This CDR3 reads CASSRDSPHSKQYF.

The J gene is TRBJ1-1, the V gene TRBV18. The CDR3 sequence is 15 residues long. Germline CDR1 is KGHSH and CDR2 is LQKENI. CDR3 loop: CASSPPNNMNTEAFF.

The V and J genes are TRBV12-3 or TRBV12-4 and TRBJ2-1; TCRdb outputs TRBD1, but without DNA this stays unchecked. The CDR3 sequence is 14 residues long. The CDR3 region is CASSLAGQNNEQFF.

V gene TRBV11-2 combines with J gene TRBJ1-6; TCRdb outputs TRBD1, but without DNA this stays unchecked. The CDR3 extends over 15 amino acids. From germline, CDR1 is SGHAT and CDR2 FQNNGV. CDR3 sequence reads: CASSLPVQENSPLHF.